The present entry profiles one T cell receptor beta chain with its context. Germline CDR1 SGHNT, CDR2 YYREEE (reference sequence). The CDR3 covers 14 residues. The germline V and J ends were trimmed by 4 bases and 4 bases, with 12 bases remaining between them. The sample comes from a study of neoadjuvant anti-PD-1 for oral cavity cancer. TCRdb's table, derived via immunoSEQ multiplex PCR, lists solely in-frame clones and lacks some. The sample holds around 60,000 clones, approximately 80% seen once. The sequence derives from a person aged 35-79 years with oral cavity squamous cell carcinoma. The sequenced sample was PBMCs, obtained before nivolumab (anti-PD-1) treatment. The chain carries TRBV5-4 and TRBJ1-5, with D uncertain. CDR3 in DNA: TGTGCCAGCAGCCCGGGTCTCGGGAATCAGCCCCAGCATTTT. Encoded protein: CASSPGLGNQPQHF.